A single sample is the source of the 25 T cell receptor beta chains below, sequenced in a study of neoadjuvant nivolumab and ipilimumab in lung cancer. The table came from immunoSEQ multiplex PCR; TCRdb's copy has only in-frame clones and leaves some out. Of some 2,500 clones in the sample, approximately 85% were seen once. Sample: tumor tissue, taken before neoadjuvant nivolumab, alone or with ipilimumab. These TCRs come from an adult with non-small cell lung cancer.

The chain carries TRBV7-9 and TRBJ2-3, with 11 bases matching TRBD1. This CDR3 region has 15 residues. V dropped 4 bases and J dropped 3; count of bases not matched to a gene: 3. Germline assignment: CDR1 SEHNR and CDR2 FQNEAQ (reference sequence). This CDR3 is CASSSRDRGTDTQYF. DNA of the CDR3: TGTGCCAGCAGCTCCCGGGACAGGGGGACAGATACGCAGTATTTT.

This clone was seen more than once but under ten times. The J gene is TRBJ2-5, the V gene TRBV7-2, with TRBD1 identical over 10 bases. From germline, CDR1 is SGHTA and CDR2 FQGNSA. This CDR3 is 14 amino acids long. V trimming: 5 bases; J trimming: 7 bases; junction bases outside the gene matches: 7. The CDR3 sequence: CASSGGGQGTTQYF. CDR3 coding DNA: TGTGCCAGCAGCGGGGGGGGACAGGGGACGACCCAGTACTTC.

The CDR3 protein is CASSLISLANNEQFF. CDR3 nucleotide sequence: TGTGCCAGCAGCTTGATCTCACTTGCGAACAATGAGCAGTTCTTC. The chain recombines TRBV7-9 with TRBJ2-1; D ambiguous. Trimming shortened V by 3 bases and J by 5 bases, and 14 bases separated the two germline ends. The CDR3 spans 15 residues. Germline V lookup: CDR1 SEHNR, CDR2 FQNEAQ (reference sequence).

The rearrangement links TRBV29-1 to TRBJ2-7; the match to TRBD1 covers 7 bases. This CDR3 comprises 13 residues. V lost 7 bases, J lost 6 bases, and 12 bases stayed unmatched. Looked up from germline, CDR1 is SQVTM and CDR2 is ANQGSEA. CDR3: CSARGPGSPEQYF. The CDR3 region has the DNA TGCAGCGCTAGGGGGCCGGGGAGCCCCGAGCAGTACTTC.

The DNA of the CDR3 is TGTGCCAGCAGTGTTTCAGGGGTCGAGCAGTACTTC. The encoded protein is CASSVSGVEQYF. V and J are TRBV2 and TRBJ2-7; maybe TRBD1 (6 bases). CDR1 SNHLY and CDR2 FYNNEI come from the germline V gene. This CDR3 region has 12 residues. V lost 4 bases, J lost 6 bases, and 10 bases lay in between.

This clone has a single count. The chain is built from TRBV6-1 and TRBJ2-2; 7 bases align to TRBD1. CDR1 MNHNS and CDR2 SASEGT come from the germline V gene. The CDR3 totals 14 residues. The V segment lost 8 bases and the J segment 0 bases; nucleotides outside the gene matches: 3. The CDR3 spells CASGQATNTGELFF. Here the CDR3 DNA reads TGTGCCAGCGGACAGGCCACGAACACCGGGGAGCTGTTTTTT.

V gene TRBV6-1 combines with J gene TRBJ2-2; 15 bases are a match to TRBD2. The CDR3 length is 16 residues. Germline V CDR1 and CDR2: MNHNS, SASEGT. J was trimmed by 12 bases and V by 0 bases; bases with no gene match: 5. This CDR3 is CASSEAPGLAGGKLFF. Here the CDR3 DNA reads TGTGCCAGCAGTGAAGCGCCGGGACTAGCGGGAGGAAAGCTGTTTTTT.

The chain links TRBV11-2 to TRBJ1-5; the D is unclear. CDR3 length equals 13 residues. V lost 1 base, J lost 3 bases, and 4 bases lay in between. Germline CDR1 and CDR2: SGHAT and FQNNGV. The CDR3 protein is CASSLAPNQPQHF. In nucleotides, the CDR3 is TGTGCCAGCAGCTTAGCCCCCAATCAGCCCCAGCATTTT.

The J gene is TRBJ1-6, the V gene TRBV6-5; D gene uncertain. The CDR3 is made up of 12 amino acids. Trimming pared 7 bases from V and 5 bases from J, leaving 6 bases between. Germline V gene data show CDR1 as MNHEY and CDR2 as SVGAGI. CDR3: CASTSNNSPLHF. In DNA form, the CDR3 reads TGTGCCAGCACCTCAAATAATTCACCCCTCCACTTT.

The chain joins TRBV11-2 to TRBJ2-5; D is unresolved. Germline lookup yields CDR1 SGHAT and CDR2 FQNNGV. CDR3 length equals 14 residues. The ends were cut back, 5 bases at V and 0 bases at J, with 10 bases in the middle. The CDR3 DNA sequence: TGTGCCAGCAGCCCTACAGTGTACCAAGAGACCCAGTACTTC. It codes for CASSPTVYQETQYF.

The chain joins TRBV14 to TRBJ1-5, with D tentatively TRBD1 (6 bases). Germline V CDR1 and CDR2: SGHDN, FVKESK. CDR3 size: 15 residues. Trimming removed 1 base at V and 3 bases at J, with 10 bases between. The CDR3 protein is CASSQGQAPNQPQHF. The CDR3 nucleotides read TGTGCCAGCAGCCAAGGACAGGCCCCCAATCAGCCCCAGCATTTT.

The gene calls are TRBV21-1 and TRBJ1-1. TRBV21-1 is assigned pseudogene status. This CDR3 spans 16 amino acids. CDR3 in amino acids: CASRGQLATQRTEAFF. Written as DNA, the CDR3 is TGTGCCAGCAGAGGTCAGTTAGCTACACAACGCACTGAAGCTTTCTTT.

The CDR3 bases are TGTGCCATCAGTGAGTCTCACCAGGGGGATGAGCAGTTCTTC. It yields the protein CAISESHQGDEQFF. This chain links TRBV10-3 with TRBJ2-1; TRBD1 aligns across 7 bases. The CDR3 consists of 14 residues. The trim removed 0 bases at V and 8 bases at J, leaving 4 bases unmatched. Germline-derived CDR1 and CDR2 are ENHRY and SYGVKD.

V and J are TRBV5-1 and TRBJ2-1; 7 bases align to TRBD2. The junction had 6 bases not matched to a gene; V was cut back by 2 bases and J by 7 bases. From germline, CDR1 is SGHRS and CDR2 YFSETQ. CDR3 length: 14 amino acids. CDR3 residues: CASSLREEGNEQFF. In nucleotides, the CDR3 is TGCGCCAGCAGCTTACGGGAGGAGGGGAATGAGCAGTTCTTC. Full variable domain (remainder filled in from reference TRBV5-1 and TRBJ2-1): KAGVTQTPRYLIKTRGQQVTLSCSPISGHRSVSWYQQTPGQGLQFLFEYFSETQRNKGNFPGRFSGRQFSNSRSEMNVSTLELGDSALYLCASSLREEGNEQFFGPGTRLTVL.

The rearrangement joins TRBV7-3 to TRBJ1-2, with TRBD1 matching 7 bases. From germline, CDR1 is SGHTA and CDR2 FQGTGA. Trimming removed 3 bases from V and 8 bases from J; junction bases left unmatched: 6. The length of the CDR3 is 13 residues. In nucleotides, the CDR3 is TGTGCCAGCAGCTTCACCGGGACAGAAGGCTACACCTTC. Protein product: CASSFTGTEGYTF. Variable domain in full (rest from reference TRBV7-3 and TRBJ1-2): GAGVSQTPSNKVTEKGKYVELRCDPISGHTALYWYRQSLGQGPEFLIYFQGTGAADDSGLPNDRFFAVRPEGSVSTLKIQRTERGDSAVYLCASSFTGTEGYTFGSGTRLTVV.

This chain joins TRBV2 and TRBJ1-5; D call uncertain. Germline CDR1 and CDR2: SNHLY and FYNNEI. The length of the CDR3 is 13 residues. V was shortened by 4 bases and J by 7 bases, with 11 bases between the two germline ends. CDR3 sequence reads: CASSAGMWQPQHF. CDR3 bases: TGTGCCAGCAGTGCGGGGATGTGGCAGCCCCAGCATTTT.

The chain couples TRBV23-1 to TRBJ1-4; D not certain. TRBV23-1 is designated an ORF whose function remains uncertain. The CDR3 covers 15 residues. V gave up 3 bases and J gave up 7 bases, with 15 bases separating them. CDR3 in DNA: TGCGCCAGCAGTCATCCAGGTCATCGGGTTGAAAAACTGTTTTTT. Translating gives CASSHPGHRVEKLFF.

The CDR3 here is CASSVSPGPNEKLFF. The CDR3 coding sequence is TGTGCCAGCAGCGTAAGTCCAGGGCCTAATGAAAAACTGTTTTTT. The V call is TRBV9, the J call TRBJ1-4; TRBD1 might be the D (5 bases). V lost 1 base, J lost 3 bases, and 10 bases lay in between. This CDR3 has 15 residues. The germline gives CDR1 SGDLS, CDR2 YYNGEE.

This chain joins TRBV4-1 and TRBJ2-7; TRBD1 aligns across 9 bases. This CDR3 is built from 18 residues. Per germline, CDR1 MGHRA and CDR2 YSYEKL. Losses at the gene ends were 1 base for V and 1 base for J; bases not matched to a gene: 11. The CDR3 protein is CASSQGRGGQGRSYEQYF. The CDR3 DNA reads as TGCGCCAGCAGCCAAGGAAGGGGGGGACAGGGAAGATCCTACGAGCAGTACTTC.

The V call is TRBV28, the J call TRBJ1-4, with 7 bases aligning to TRBD1. Germline-derived CDR1 and CDR2 are MDHEN and SYDVKM. There are 16 residues in the CDR3. Unmatched junction bases numbered 17, after V lost 10 bases and J lost 6 bases. CDR3 DNA: TGTGCCACCAAAAAATTTTGGGACAGTAGAGATGAAAAACTGTTTTTT. It yields the protein CATKKFWDSRDEKLFF.

The rearrangement joins TRBV5-4 to TRBJ2-1, with 7 bases identical to TRBD2. CDR1 is SGHNT, CDR2 YYREEE, per germline (reference sequence). The CDR3 sequence is 15 residues long. V lost 1 base and J lost 5; bases outside the gene matches: 6. The CDR3 DNA is TGTGCCAGCAGCTTGAGCGGGACTACGGACAATGAGCAGTTCTTC. This translates into CASSLSGTTDNEQFF.

This sequence joins TRBV18 and TRBJ2-7; the D gene is possibly TRBD1 (6 bases). V was trimmed by 6 bases and J by 3 bases, leaving 12 bases between them. CDR3 length equals 13 residues. From germline, CDR1 is KGHSH and CDR2 LQKENI. CDR3 nucleotide sequence: TGTGCCAGCTCTATGGACAGATACTACGAGCAGTACTTC. It translates to CASSMDRYYEQYF.

This chain uses TRBV19 with TRBJ1-1, with TRBD1 as a possible D gene (5 bases). Germline V CDR1 and CDR2: LNHDA, SQIVND (reference sequence). CDR3 size: 12 residues. V lost 3 bases and J lost 6, with 8 bases in between. The DNA of the CDR3 is TGTGCCAGTAGTATTGGGGGTTCTGAAGCTTTCTTT. This encodes CASSIGGSEAFF. Drawing the rest from reference TRBV19 and TRBJ1-1, the complete variable domain is DGGITQSPKYLFRKEGQNVTLSCEQNLNHDAMYWYRQDPGQGLRLIYYSQIVNDFQKGDIAEGYSVSREKKESFPLTVTSAQKNPTAFYLCASSIGGSEAFFGQGTRLTVV.

The chain combines TRBV5-1 with TRBJ2-1; 7 nucleotides align to TRBD1. This CDR3 spans 14 amino acids. Germline lookup yields CDR1 SGHRS and CDR2 YFSETQ. V lost 4 bases and J lost 3; bases outside the gene matches: 4. DNA of the CDR3: TGCGCCAGCAGCCTGGGACAGAACTACAATGAGCAGTTCTTC. Amino acids: CASSLGQNYNEQFF.

This sequence joins TRBV28 and TRBJ2-5; 9 bases agree with TRBD2. Germline assignment: CDR1 MDHEN and CDR2 SYDVKM. The CDR3 covers 14 residues. J was trimmed by 9 bases and V by 1 base; bases with no gene match: 6. CDR3 region: CASSLSLAGYPQYF. CDR3 nucleotide sequence: TGTGCCAGCAGTTTATCACTAGCGGGCTACCCCCAGTACTTC.